What follows are 3 T cell receptor beta chains derived from one specimen sequenced in a study of vaccination and CD4 T cells after COVID-19. Via MiXCR, TCRdb re-called the PCR reads, giving one row per CDR3 protein. This table holds 20,000 or so distinct CDR3 sequences, approximately 62% found once. The specimen was CD4+ T cells from blood, collected after SARS-CoV-2 vaccination. The source of these receptors is a human donor who had recovered from COVID-19.

The rearrangement links TRBV6-5 to TRBJ1-5; D gene unclear. The V gene's germline CDR1 is MNHEY and CDR2 SVGAGI. The CDR3 consists of 18 residues. The V and J ends lost 4 bases and 0 bases respectively, with 19 bases between them. CDR3 protein: CASSSHSPSVYSNQPQHF. The CDR3, as DNA: TGTGCCAGCAGTTCCCACTCCCCTTCCGTGTATAGCAATCAGCCCCAGCATTTT.

The chain links TRBV27 to TRBJ1-5; D is undetermined. In germline, CDR1 is MNHEY, CDR2 SMNVEV (reference sequence). CDR3 size: 14 residues. V was shortened by 5 bases and J by 7 bases, with 15 bases between the two germline ends. CDR3 region: CASSIRPSEQPQHF. The CDR3 nucleotides read TGTGCCAGCAGTATCAGACCCAGCGAGCAGCCCCAGCATTTT.

V gene TRBV20-1 combines with J gene TRBJ2-1; D possibly uses TRBD1 or TRBD2 (5 bases each). The germline V and J ends were trimmed by 6 bases and 5 bases, with 17 bases remaining between them. Germline V lookup: CDR1 DFQATT, CDR2 SNEGSKA (reference sequence). This CDR3 spans 14 amino acids. CDR3 DNA sequence: TGCAGTGCCGGCAGAACTGGGGGTGACAATGAGCAGTTCTTC. Its translation: CSAGRTGGDNEQFF.